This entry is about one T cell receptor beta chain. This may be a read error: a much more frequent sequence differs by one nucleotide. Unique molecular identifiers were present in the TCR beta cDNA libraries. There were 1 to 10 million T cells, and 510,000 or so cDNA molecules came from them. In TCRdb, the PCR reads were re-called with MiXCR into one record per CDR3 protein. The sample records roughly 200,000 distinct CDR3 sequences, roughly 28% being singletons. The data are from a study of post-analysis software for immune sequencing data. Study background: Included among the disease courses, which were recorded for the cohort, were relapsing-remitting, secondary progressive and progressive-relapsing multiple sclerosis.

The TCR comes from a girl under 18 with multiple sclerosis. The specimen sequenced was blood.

The DNA for the CDR3 is TGTGCCAGCAGGTTCCCCCCCCAAGCGACCCAGTTCTTC. Translating gives CASRFPPQATQFF. The V gene is TRBV6-5, the J gene TRBJ2-1; D call uncertain. CDR1 is MNHEY, CDR2 SVGAGI, per germline. The CDR3 spans 13 residues. Trimming left V 6 bases short and J 13 bases short, with 19 bases between.